A selection of T cell receptor beta chains follows, all from one sample in a study of shared clonotypes between healthy human individuals. Method: immunoSEQ multiplex PCR; TCRdb's copy keeps in-frame clones and lacks some. In the table there are millions of clones, about 94% of which are singletons. Sequences were obtained from naive CD8+ T cells sorted from blood. The source of these receptors is a young man in good health. CDR3s leave out the opening cysteine and the closing phenylalanine or tryptophan. Fields, in order: J gene, D gene, clone size, V gene, CDR3 protein. D genes are given only for firm matches. Clone size is stated in some rows and not others, as once, few, many or a class when expanded.

>TRBJ2-5|.|.|TRBV5-4
ASSSRGVWETQY
>TRBJ2-1|TRBD2|.|TRBV5-1
ASSLNSGRIHNEQF
>TRBJ2-2|.|.|TRBV4-1
ASSQITSLGTGELF
>TRBJ2-3|TRBD2|.|TRBV7-9
ASSLSLAADTQY
>TRBJ2-7|.|.|TRBV4-1
ASSQKLQNYEQY
>TRBJ1-1|TRBD1|.|TRBV11-2
ASSLYPDRVWVNTEAF
>TRBJ2-1|.|.|TRBV5-4
ASSLEGQGMAEQF
>TRBJ2-5|.|.|TRBV6-6
ASSPDSWETQY
>TRBJ1-1|.|once|TRBV7-2
ASSLATGGGTEAF
>TRBJ1-5|.|.|TRBV9
ASSGQANQPQH
>TRBJ2-1|TRBD2|.|TRBV7-4
ASSLGTSLWEQF
>TRBJ1-6|.|.|TRBV4-1
ASSQDRGGNSPLH
>TRBJ2-7|TRBD1|.|TRBV5-5
ASSPSDRGLTSYEQY
>TRBJ1-2|.|.|TRBV6-1
ATFRVGDYGYT
>TRBJ1-4|.|once|TRBV9
ASSPGAVGAEKLF
>TRBJ2-5|TRBD2|.|TRBV28
ASSMSGSIGTQY
>TRBJ2-1|.|.|TRBV5-1
ASSWYGRVNDEQF
>TRBJ2-7|.|.|TRBV5-1
ASSSVQGSYEQY
>TRBJ2-7|TRBD1|.|TRBV6-5
ASSYFDRAGYEQY
>TRBJ2-2|.|.|TRBV9
ASSVTRGGPNTGELF
>TRBJ1-1|TRBD1|.|TRBV2
ARERDRVVVGTEAF
>TRBJ2-5|TRBD2|.|TRBV30
AWTLAGAGETQY
>TRBJ2-2|TRBD2|.|TRBV27
ASSLLSSGGPNTGELF
>TRBJ1-4|.|.|TRBV6-6
ASSYTGGPNEKLF
>TRBJ2-2|TRBD2|.|TRBV4-1
ASSLNPGLADTGELF
>TRBJ1-1|.|.|TRBV23-1
ASGGWGMNTEAF